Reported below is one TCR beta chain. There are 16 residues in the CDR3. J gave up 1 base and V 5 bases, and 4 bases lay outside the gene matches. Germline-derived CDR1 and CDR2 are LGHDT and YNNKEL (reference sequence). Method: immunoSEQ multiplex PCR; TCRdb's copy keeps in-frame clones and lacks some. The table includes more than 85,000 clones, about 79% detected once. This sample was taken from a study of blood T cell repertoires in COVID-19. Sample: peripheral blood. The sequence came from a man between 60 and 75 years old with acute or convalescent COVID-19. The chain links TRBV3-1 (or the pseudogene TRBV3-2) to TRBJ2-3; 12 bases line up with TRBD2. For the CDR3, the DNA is TGTGCCAGCAGCATCCGGACTAGCGGGGGCACAGATACGCAGTATTTT. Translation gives CASSIRTSGGTDTQYF.